Shown below are 6 T cell receptor beta chains from a single sample sequenced in a study of CD8 T cells in Susac syndrome. Random hexamers were used to reverse transcribe an amount of about 0.5 to 1 ug RNA. From the immunoSEQ multiplex PCR reads, TCRdb called clonotypes with MiXCR, one entry per CDR3 protein. Of around 50,000 distinct CDR3 sequences listed, around 92% are singletons. Sequencing was done on a sample of CD8+ T cells from PBMCs. The receptors were gathered from a human donor in good health.

This clonotype occurred a few times. This chain joins TRBV3-1 and TRBJ1-1; no clear D gene. The CDR3 length is 12 residues. Germline assignment: CDR1 LGHDT and CDR2 YNNKEL (reference sequence). V lost 4 bases and J lost 3, with 6 bases in between. CDR3 sequence (DNA): TGTGCCAGCAGCCTGGGAGACACTGAAGCTTTCTTT. This translates into CASSLGDTEAFF. Together with reference TRBV3-1 and TRBJ1-1, the CDR3 gives the full variable domain: DTAVSQTPKYLVTQMGNDKSIKCEQNLGHDTMYWYKQDSKKFLKIMFSYNNKELIINETVPNRFSPKSPDKAHLNLHINSLELGDSAVYFCASSLGDTEAFFGQGTRLTVV.

This chain connects TRBV4-3 to TRBJ2-3, with unresolved D. CDR1 and CDR2 (germline): LGHNA, YSLEER. This CDR3 spans 13 amino acids. The V end lost 1 base, the J end lost 2 bases, and 4 bases lay between the germline ends. CDR3 DNA: TGCGCCAGCAGCCAAGCCGACACAGATACGCAGTATTTT. Residues: CASSQADTDTQYF.

The chain has TRBV5-4 and TRBJ2-1; 8 nucleotides match TRBD2. The CDR3 sequence is 17 residues long. V lost 0 bases to trimming and J lost 4 bases; unmatched junction nucleotides: 9. The V gene's germline CDR1 is SGHNT and CDR2 YYREEE (reference sequence). CDR3 bases: TGTGCCAGCAGCTTGGACGAACTAGCGGCAGGTTACAATGAGCAGTTCTTC. Its protein product is CASSLDELAAGYNEQFF.

This clonotype came up a few times. V and J are TRBV6-2 or TRBV6-3 and TRBJ1-5, with D possibly being TRBD1 (5 bases). Trimming took off 2 bases at V and 1 base at J, with 9 bases between the two ends. Germline lookup yields CDR1 MNHEY and CDR2 SVGEGT. The CDR3 has 15 residues. CDR3 bases: TGTGCCAGCAGTTACGTATGGGGCAGCAATCAGCCCCAGCATTTT. This encodes CASSYVWGSNQPQHF.

CDR3 sequence reads: CASSQDRTSGTGTYEQYF. The CDR3 DNA is TGCGCCAGCAGCCAAGATCGAACCTCCGGGACAGGGACTTACGAGCAGTACTTC. The chain recombines TRBV4-1 with TRBJ2-7; 9 positions agree with TRBD1. With 0 bases clipped from V and 4 bases from J, the junction kept 13 bases outside the gene matches. Per the germline V gene, CDR1 is MGHRA and CDR2 is YSYEKL. This CDR3 region has 18 residues.

The rearrangement joins TRBV7-2 to TRBJ1-2, with 8 bases that match TRBD1. With 5 bases clipped from V and 7 bases from J, the junction kept 12 bases outside the gene matches. The germline V gene has CDR1 SGHTA and CDR2 FQGNSA. This CDR3 has 15 amino acids. This chain's CDR3 is CASSPGGTGPFGYTF. CDR3 nucleotides: TGTGCCAGCAGCCCAGGTGGGACAGGCCCATTTGGCTACACCTTC. Full variable domain (remainder filled in from reference TRBV7-2 and TRBJ1-2): GAGVSQSPSNKVTEKGKDVELRCDPISGHTALYWYRQSLGQGLEFLIYFQGNSAPDKSGLPSDRFSAERTGGSVSTLTIQRTQQEDSAVYLCASSPGGTGPFGYTFGSGTRLTVV.